This TCR beta chain was identified during a study of early T cells in non-severe SARS-CoV-2 infection (dated by TCRdb to about 2021). With regard to the full study: Because TCR sequencing relied on bulk RNA taken from unsorted whole blood, pairing of alpha and beta chains was not possible.

General study outcomes and caveats: Matching against VDJdb was skewed toward anti-spike CD8 responses, likely underestimated virus-specific expansions, and missed private and CD4 specificities.

CDR1 and CDR2 were assigned from the germline V gene (reference sequence) as SEHNR and FQNEAQ. The CDR3 sequence holds 13 residues, the cysteine and phenylalanine included. Only CDR3 DNA remains: 39 bases, in frame from the first base. Here V drops 5 bases and J drops 3 bases, and the junction holds 4 bases not matched to any gene. Worth noting for this clonotype: No cognate antigen has been identified for it. The input lacks base qualities; no much larger clone sits a single base away.

Library preparation employed 5' RACE. For sequencing, a NextSeq 500 was employed. In the TCR library protocol, unique molecular identifiers were attached to individual cDNA molecules to correct for PCR bias and sequencing error. Both TCR alpha and beta chains were sequenced, and tight co-correlation was observed between alpha and beta sequence abundances in each sample. Regarding the original processing steps: Decombinator V4 was used to perform V gene, J gene and CDR3 annotation of TCR sequences. Expanded TCRs were defined as changing significantly between any two time points under a Poisson model with p below 0.0001. TCR abundances were normalised to the total number of TCRs sequenced per sample and were expressed as counts per million. MAIT TCRs were defined by TRAV1-2 paired with TRAJ12, TRAJ20 or TRAJ33, and iNKT TCRs by TRAV10 paired with TRAJ18. A search of VDJdb, accessed on 1 November 2021, was run for TCRs annotated to CMV, EBV and SARS-CoV-2, with TCRs annotated for multiple antigens excluded. The public reads were reanalyzed by TCRdb: fastp trimming at Q25, MiXCR alignment, in-frame beta chains only. Under each unique CDR3 protein, matching rows form one entry showing the most common genes and DNA. V and J calls and clone size were set by TCRdb, not the authors. The sample table lists approximately 90,000 distinct CDR3 sequences, 12% of them with a count of one. Approximately 4.4% of the sample goes to the ten largest clones.

The study was a case-control design nested within a healthcare worker cohort in London, UK, with weekly nasopharyngeal swab PCR tests and blood sampling. Healthcare workers were recruited between 23 and 31 March 2020, during the week of the UK lockdown, and were followed weekly for up to roughly 15 weeks. The material sequenced was whole blood, taken at baseline. This chain joins TRBV7-9 to TRBJ2-7; 7 bases in between match TRBD1. The receptor was isolated from an adult who was a healthcare worker with PCR-confirmed SARS-CoV-2 infection or an uninfected control (not recorded which). The nucleotide sequence reads as follows: TGTGCCAGCAGCACGACAGGGTTCTACGAGCAGTACTTC. This is translated as CASSTTGFYEQYF. The entire variable domain, with the stretches around the CDR3 drawn from the reference TRBV7-9 and TRBJ2-7 proteins, is DTGVSQNPRHKITKRGQNVTFRCDPISEHNRLYWYRQTLGQGPEFLTYFQNEAQLEKSRLLSDRFSAERPKGSFSTLEIQRTEQGDSAMYLCASSTTGFYEQYFGPGTRLTVT.